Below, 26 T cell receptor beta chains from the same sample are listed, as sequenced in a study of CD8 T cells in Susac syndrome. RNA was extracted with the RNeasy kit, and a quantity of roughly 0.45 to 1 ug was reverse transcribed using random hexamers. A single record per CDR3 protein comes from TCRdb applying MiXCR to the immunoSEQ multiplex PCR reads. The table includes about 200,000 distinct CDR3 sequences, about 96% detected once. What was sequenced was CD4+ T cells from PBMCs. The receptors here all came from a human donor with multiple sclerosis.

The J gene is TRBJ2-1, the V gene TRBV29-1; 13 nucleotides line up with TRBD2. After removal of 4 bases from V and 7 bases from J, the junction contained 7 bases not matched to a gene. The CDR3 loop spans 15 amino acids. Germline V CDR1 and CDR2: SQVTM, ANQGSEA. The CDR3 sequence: CSVGLTSGRWNEQFF. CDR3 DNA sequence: TGCAGCGTTGGACTGACTAGCGGGAGGTGGAATGAGCAGTTCTTC.

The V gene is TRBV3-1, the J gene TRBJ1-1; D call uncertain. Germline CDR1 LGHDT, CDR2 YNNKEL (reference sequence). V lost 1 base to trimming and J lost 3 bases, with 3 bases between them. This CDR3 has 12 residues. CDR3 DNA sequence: TGTGCCAGCAGCCAAGCCCACACTGAAGCTTTCTTT. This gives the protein CASSQAHTEAFF.

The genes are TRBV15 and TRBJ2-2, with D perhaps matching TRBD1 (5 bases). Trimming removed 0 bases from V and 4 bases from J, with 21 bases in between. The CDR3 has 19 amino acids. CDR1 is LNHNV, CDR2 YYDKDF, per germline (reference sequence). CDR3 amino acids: CATSRDTPAGRWFTGELFF. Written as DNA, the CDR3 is TGTGCCACCAGCAGAGATACCCCAGCAGGGCGGTGGTTCACCGGGGAGCTGTTTTTT.

DNA of the CDR3: TGTGCCAGCAGGGGCGACACTGAAGCTTTCTTT. It codes for CASRGDTEAFF. The gene calls are TRBV25-1 and TRBJ1-1; unclear D gene. CDR1 and CDR2 (germline): MGHDK, SYGVNS. This CDR3 is 11 amino acids long. V was pared by 6 bases and J by 3 bases, with 5 bases between. The complete variable domain, with remaining parts taken from reference TRBV25-1 and TRBJ1-1, reads EADIYQTPRYLVIGTGKKITLECSQTMGHDKMYWYQQDPGMELHLIHYSYGVNSTEKGDLSSESTVSRIRTEHFPLTLESARPSHTSQYLCASRGDTEAFFGQGTRLTVV.

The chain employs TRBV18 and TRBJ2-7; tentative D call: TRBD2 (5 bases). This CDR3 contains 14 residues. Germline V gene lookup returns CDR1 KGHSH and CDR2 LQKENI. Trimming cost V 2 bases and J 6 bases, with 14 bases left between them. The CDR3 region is CASSPAGDGGEQYF. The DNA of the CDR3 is TGTGCCAGCTCACCAGCAGGTGACGGAGGCGAGCAGTACTTC.

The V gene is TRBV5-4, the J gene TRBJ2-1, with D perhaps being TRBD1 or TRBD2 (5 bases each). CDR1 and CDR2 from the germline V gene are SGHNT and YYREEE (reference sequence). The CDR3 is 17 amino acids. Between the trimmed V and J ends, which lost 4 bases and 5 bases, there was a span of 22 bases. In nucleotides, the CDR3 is TGTGCCAGCAGCCCTTGGATGTCCCGGGACGTGAACAATGAGCAGTTCTTC. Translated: CASSPWMSRDVNNEQFF.

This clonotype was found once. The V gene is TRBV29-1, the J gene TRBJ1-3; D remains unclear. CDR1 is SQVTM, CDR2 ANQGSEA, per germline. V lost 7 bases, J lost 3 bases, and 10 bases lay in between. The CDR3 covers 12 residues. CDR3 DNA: TGCAGCGGATTAACCGATGGAAACACCATATATTTT. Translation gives CSGLTDGNTIYF.

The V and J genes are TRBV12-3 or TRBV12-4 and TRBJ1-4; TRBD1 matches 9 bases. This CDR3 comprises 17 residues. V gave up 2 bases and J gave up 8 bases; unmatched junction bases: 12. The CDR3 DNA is TGTGCCAGCAGTTTATTTCGTGCGGGACAGGGAGAGGAAAAACTGTTTTTT. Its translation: CASSLFRAGQGEEKLFF.

The CDR3 sequence is CASSRDQGTYGYTF. The CDR3 DNA follows: TGTGCCAGCAGCCGCGACCAGGGAACCTATGGCTACACCTTC. The chain joins TRBV14 to TRBJ1-2; D perhaps matches TRBD1 (5 bases). Deletions cut 4 bases from V and 4 bases from J, with 13 bases between. This CDR3 is 14 amino acids long. Germline assignment: CDR1 SGHDN and CDR2 FVKESK.

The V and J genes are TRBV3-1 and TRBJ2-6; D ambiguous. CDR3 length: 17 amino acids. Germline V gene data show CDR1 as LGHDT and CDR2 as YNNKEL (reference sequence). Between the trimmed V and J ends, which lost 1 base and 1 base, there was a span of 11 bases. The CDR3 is CASSQGAFGSGANVLTF. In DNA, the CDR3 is TGTGCCAGCAGCCAAGGGGCCTTTGGGTCTGGGGCCAACGTCCTGACTTTC.

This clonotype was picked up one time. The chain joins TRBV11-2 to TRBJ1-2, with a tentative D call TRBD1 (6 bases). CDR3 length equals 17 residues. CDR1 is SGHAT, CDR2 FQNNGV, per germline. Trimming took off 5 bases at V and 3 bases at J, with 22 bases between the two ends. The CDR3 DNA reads TGTGCCAGCAGCCGGAGTAACAGGGAGGGTATAGACTATGGCTACACCTTC. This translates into CASSRSNREGIDYGYTF.

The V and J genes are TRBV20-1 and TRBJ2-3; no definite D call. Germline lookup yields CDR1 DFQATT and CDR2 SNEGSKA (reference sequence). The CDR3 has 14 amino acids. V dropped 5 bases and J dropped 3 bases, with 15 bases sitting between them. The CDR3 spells CSALESAVTDTQYF. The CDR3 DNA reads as TGCAGTGCTCTTGAATCCGCGGTTACAGATACGCAGTATTTT.

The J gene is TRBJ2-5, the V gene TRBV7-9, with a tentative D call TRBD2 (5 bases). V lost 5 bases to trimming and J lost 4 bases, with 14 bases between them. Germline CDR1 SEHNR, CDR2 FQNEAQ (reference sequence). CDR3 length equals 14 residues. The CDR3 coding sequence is TGTGCCAGCAGCCTGGTACCGGGGAGAGAGACCCAGTACTTC. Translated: CASSLVPGRETQYF. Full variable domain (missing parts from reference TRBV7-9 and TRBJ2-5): DTGVSQNPRHKITKRGQNVTFRCDPISEHNRLYWYRQTLGQGPEFLTYFQNEAQLEKSRLLSDRFSAERPKGSFSTLEIQRTEQGDSAMYLCASSLVPGRETQYFGPGTRLLVL.

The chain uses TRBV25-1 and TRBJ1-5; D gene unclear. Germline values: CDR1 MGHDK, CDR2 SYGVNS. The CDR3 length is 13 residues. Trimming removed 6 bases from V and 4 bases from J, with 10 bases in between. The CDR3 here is CASSIDGNQPQHF. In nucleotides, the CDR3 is TGTGCCAGCAGCATTGACGGAAATCAGCCCCAGCATTTT.

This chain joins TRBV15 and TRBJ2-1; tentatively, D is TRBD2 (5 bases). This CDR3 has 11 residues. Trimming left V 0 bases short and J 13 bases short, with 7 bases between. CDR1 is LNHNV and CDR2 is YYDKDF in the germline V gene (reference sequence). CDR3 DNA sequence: TGTGCCACCAGCAGAGAAGCTAGCCAGTTCTTC. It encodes CATSREASQFF.

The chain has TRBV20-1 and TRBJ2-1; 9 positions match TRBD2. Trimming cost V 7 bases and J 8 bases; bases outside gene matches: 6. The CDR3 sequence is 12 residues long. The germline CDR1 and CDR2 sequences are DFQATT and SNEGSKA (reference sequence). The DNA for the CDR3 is TGCAGTGTCCTGGGACTAGCCGATGAGCAGTTCTTC. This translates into CSVLGLADEQFF.

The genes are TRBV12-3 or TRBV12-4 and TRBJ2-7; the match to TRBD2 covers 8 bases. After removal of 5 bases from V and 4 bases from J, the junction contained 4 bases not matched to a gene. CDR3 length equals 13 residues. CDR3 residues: CASSITSGYEQYF. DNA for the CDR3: TGTGCCAGCAGTATAACTAGCGGATACGAGCAGTACTTC.

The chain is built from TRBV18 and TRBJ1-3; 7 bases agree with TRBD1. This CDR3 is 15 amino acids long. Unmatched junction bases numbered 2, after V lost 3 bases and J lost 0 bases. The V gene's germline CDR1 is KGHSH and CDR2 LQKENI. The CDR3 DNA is TGTGCCAGCTCACCGACAGGGAGCTCTGGAAACACCATATATTTT. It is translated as CASSPTGSSGNTIYF.

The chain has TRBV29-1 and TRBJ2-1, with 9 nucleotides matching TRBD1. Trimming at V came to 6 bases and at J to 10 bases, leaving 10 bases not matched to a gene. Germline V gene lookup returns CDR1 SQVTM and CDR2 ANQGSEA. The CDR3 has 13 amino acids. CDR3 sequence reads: CSVGTGWAQEQFF. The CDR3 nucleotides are TGCAGCGTGGGGACAGGGTGGGCCCAGGAGCAGTTCTTC.

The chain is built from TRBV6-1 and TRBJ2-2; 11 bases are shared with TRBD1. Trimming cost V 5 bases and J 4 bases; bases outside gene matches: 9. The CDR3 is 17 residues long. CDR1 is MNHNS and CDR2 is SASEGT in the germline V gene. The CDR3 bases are TGTGCCAGCAGTCGCGGGACAGGGGGGATCAGCACCGGGGAGCTGTTTTTT. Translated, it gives CASSRGTGGISTGELFF.

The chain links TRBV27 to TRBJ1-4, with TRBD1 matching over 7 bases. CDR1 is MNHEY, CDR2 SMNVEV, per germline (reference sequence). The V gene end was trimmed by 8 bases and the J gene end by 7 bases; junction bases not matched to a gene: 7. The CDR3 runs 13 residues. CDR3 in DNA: TGTGCCAGCTCCAGGGGGTCTGTTGAAAAACTGTTTTTT. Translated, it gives CASSRGSVEKLFF.

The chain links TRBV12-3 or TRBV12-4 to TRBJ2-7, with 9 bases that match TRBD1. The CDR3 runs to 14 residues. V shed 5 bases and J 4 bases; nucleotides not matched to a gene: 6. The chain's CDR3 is CASSGDREFYEQYF. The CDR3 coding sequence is TGTGCCAGCAGTGGGGACAGGGAGTTTTACGAGCAGTACTTC.

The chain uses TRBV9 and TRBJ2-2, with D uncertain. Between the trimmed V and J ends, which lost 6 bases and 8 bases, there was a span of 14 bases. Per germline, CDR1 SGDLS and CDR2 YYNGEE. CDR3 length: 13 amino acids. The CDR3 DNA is TGTGCCAGCACCCGACGGTCCGCAGGGGAGCTGTTTTTT. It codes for CASTRRSAGELFF.

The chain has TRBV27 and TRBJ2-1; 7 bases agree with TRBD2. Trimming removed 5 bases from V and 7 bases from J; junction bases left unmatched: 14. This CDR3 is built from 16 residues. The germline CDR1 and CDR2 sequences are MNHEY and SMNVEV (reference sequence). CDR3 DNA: TGTGCCAGCAGTCCGCTGATAGAGCGGGAAAAGAATGAGCAGTTCTTC. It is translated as CASSPLIEREKNEQFF.

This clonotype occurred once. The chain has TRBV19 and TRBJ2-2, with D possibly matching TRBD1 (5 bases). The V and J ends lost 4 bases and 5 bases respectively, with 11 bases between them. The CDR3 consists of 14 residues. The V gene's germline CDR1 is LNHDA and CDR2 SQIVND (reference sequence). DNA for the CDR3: TGTGCCAGTAGTACTCAGGGCCCGACCGGGGAGCTGTTTTTT. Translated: CASSTQGPTGELFF.

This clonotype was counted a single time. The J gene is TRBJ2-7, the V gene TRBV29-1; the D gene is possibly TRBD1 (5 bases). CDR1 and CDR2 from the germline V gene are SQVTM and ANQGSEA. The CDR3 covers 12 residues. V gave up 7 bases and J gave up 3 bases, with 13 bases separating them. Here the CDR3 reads CSGGRDLYEQYF. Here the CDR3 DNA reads TGCAGCGGGGGCAGGGATCTCTACGAGCAGTACTTC.